Below, one T cell receptor beta chain is given with its context. This clone was observed once. Its antigen is still unknown. The input lacks base qualities; no much larger clone sits a single base away. V ends up 7 bases short and J 3 bases short, with an unmatched junction base count of 7. Measured from the cysteine to the phenylalanine, the CDR3 is 14 residues long. Only the CDR3 DNA is retained, 42 bases long and in frame from the first base. The germline V gene (reference sequence) gives CDR1 as LNHDA and CDR2 as SQIVND. In the paper's terms, the treatment or condition label means: about 20 received Ad26.COV2.S at low or high dose, single or two shots; several received placebo; per-sample allocation not given. Repertoires of vaccine and placebo recipients were sequenced from samples collected on day 63 after the first injection. In Cohort 1b, about 25 adults aged 18-55 years were enrolled at a single site in Boston, USA, between 29 July and 7 August 2020. Ad26.COV2.S consisted of a replication-incompetent adenovirus type 26 vector by which a prefusion-stabilized SARS-CoV-2 spike protein from the original Wuhan strain was expressed.

TCRbeta CDR3 regions were sequenced with the immunoSEQ Assay. After extraction, genomic DNA underwent amplification by bias-controlled multiplex PCR, followed by high-throughput sequencing. Under the source paper's analysis protocol: To quantify the absolute abundance of each unique TCRbeta CDR3 region, sequences were collapsed and filtered. Usable DNA was measured by amplifying reference genes present in all nucleated cells, and TCRbeta template counts were normalized to that usable DNA to estimate T cell fraction. Repertoire TCRs were annotated as SARS-CoV-2-specific when V gene, CDR3 amino acid sequence and J gene were exactly matched to a known reactive TCR set. The reference SARS-CoV-2 TCR set was obtained from MIRA and was filtered for enrichment in COVID-19-positive ImmuneCODE repertoires, whereby public or cross-reactive TCRs were removed. Drawing on the MIRA antigens, annotated TCRs were analysed further at the level of specific ORF or position within ORF. Depth was the summed frequency of annotated unique rearrangements, while breadth was defined as annotated unique rearrangements over total unique productive rearrangements. TCR breadth was compared between groups using two-sided Wilcoxon rank-sum tests. The immuneACCESS repertoire file appears here via TCRdb, limited to in-frame rearrangements. These files lack a portion of the clones; in checked studies, under half of the deficit traces to unresolved V genes, and the cause of the others is not known. V and J calls and clone size follow that table, whereas D and trimming were derived from the DNA. The sample has some 300,000 clones on record, more than 70% of them singletons. The top ten constitute around 1.9% of the sample.

The data stem from a study of Ad26.COV2.S vaccination and SARS-CoV-2 variants (dated by TCRdb to about 2021). About the study as a whole: Donors in the vaccine arm were drawn from COV1001, a multicentre, randomized, double-blind, placebo-controlled phase I-IIa trial testing Ad26.COV2.S in healthy adults. Investigators did not know the trial group allocation while performing experiments and assessing outcomes. TCRbeta repertoire sequencing was used to assess the specificity and breadth of SARS-CoV-2-reactive T cell receptors after Ad26.COV2.S vaccination. A total of approximately 32 samples were included in the TCR-sequenced set, comprising about 20 Ad26.COV2.S vaccine recipients, 5 placebo recipients and 8 SARS-CoV-2 convalescent individuals. Trial participants were randomized into five groups of five, in which low-dose or high-dose Ad26.COV2.S was given once or twice, or placebo was given on both occasions. Ad26.COV2.S was administered intramuscularly at 5 x 10^10 or 1 x 10^11 viral particles, either as a single shot or as two shots given 56 days apart. Study-wide findings and limitations: Spike-specific TCR breadth was higher in Ad26.COV2.S recipients than in placebo recipients (P = 0.0014). Vaccine and placebo recipients had comparable non-spike TCR breadth, which fits with the vaccine containing only spike. It was noted by the authors that total T cell responses may have been underestimated by the TCR breadth and depth analyses. The study was not powered for comparison of responses between vaccine doses or regimens. Substantial breadth of spike-specific CD8+ and CD4+ T cell responses was reported after vaccination.

Specimen: peripheral blood, collected in a trial of Ad26.COV2.S vaccine versus placebo. Recombination joined TRBV19 with TRBJ1-2; TRBD1 aligns with 8 central bases. The TCR sequence derives from a person between 18 and 59 years old who received the Ad26.COV2.S COVID-19 vaccine or a placebo. The CDR3 region has the sequence CASKSGGFDYGYTF. The sequenced DNA: TGTGCCAGTAAATCAGGGGGCTTCGACTATGGCTACACCTTC.